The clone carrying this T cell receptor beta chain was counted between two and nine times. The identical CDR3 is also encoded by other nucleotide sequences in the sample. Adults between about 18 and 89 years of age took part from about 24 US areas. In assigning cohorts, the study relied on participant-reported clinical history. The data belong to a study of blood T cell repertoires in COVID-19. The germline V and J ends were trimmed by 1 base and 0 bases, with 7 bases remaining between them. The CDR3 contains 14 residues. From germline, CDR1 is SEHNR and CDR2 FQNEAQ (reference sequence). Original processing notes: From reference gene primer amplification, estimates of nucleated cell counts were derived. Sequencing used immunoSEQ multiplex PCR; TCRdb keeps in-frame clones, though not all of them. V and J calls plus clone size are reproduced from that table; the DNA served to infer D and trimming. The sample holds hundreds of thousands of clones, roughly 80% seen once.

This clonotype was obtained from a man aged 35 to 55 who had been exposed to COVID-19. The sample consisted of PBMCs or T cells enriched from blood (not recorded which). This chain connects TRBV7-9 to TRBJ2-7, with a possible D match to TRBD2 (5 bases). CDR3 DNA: TGTGCCAGCAGCTTAGGTACTAGCTCCTACGAGCAGTACTTC. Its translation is CASSLGTSSYEQYF.